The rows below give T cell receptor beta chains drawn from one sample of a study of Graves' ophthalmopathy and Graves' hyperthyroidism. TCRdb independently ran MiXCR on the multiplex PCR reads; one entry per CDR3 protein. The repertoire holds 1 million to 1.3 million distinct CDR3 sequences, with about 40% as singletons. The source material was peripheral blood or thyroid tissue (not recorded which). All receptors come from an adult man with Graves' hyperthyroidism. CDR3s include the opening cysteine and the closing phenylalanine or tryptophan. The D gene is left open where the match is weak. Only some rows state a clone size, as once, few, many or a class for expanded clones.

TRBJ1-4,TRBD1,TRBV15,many,TGTGCCACCAGCAGACCCGGGACAGTTGAAAAACTGTTTTTT,CATSRPGTVEKLFF
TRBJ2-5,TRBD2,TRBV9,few,TGTGCCAGCAGTGACGGGACTAGCCCATCCTCCGGGAACTTC,CASSDGTSPSSGNF
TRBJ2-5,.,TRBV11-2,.,TGTGCCAGCAGCTTAATGTTAGGCACCTTGTACCAAGAGACCCAGTACTTC,CASSLMLGTLYQETQYF
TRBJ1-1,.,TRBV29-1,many,TGCAGCGTTATCGTTCCCTACACTGAAGCTTTCTTT,CSVIVPYTEAFF
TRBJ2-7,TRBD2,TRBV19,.,TGTGCCAGTAGTAGGGGAACCGGGACTAGCGGGAGGGCCTTGGACGAGCAGTACTTC,CASSRGTGTSGRALDEQYF
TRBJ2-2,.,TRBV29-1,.,TGCAGCGTTGAGGGCAGGGATGTTGGGGCCGGGGAGCTGTTTTTT,CSVEGRDVGAGELFF
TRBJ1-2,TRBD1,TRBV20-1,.,TGCAGTGCTAGAGATTCAGGGGGGCGCGTCGGCTACACCTTC,CSARDSGGRVGYTF
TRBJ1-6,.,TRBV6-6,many,TGTGCCAGCATGGGAGGAGAACCCCTCCACTTT,CASMGGEPLHF
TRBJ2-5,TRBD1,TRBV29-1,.,TGCAGCGTTGGTTCTAGAACAGGGGGGGAGACCCAGTACTTC,CSVGSRTGGETQYF
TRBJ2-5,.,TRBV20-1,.,TGCAGTGCTAGACTCCCCCTGACAGGAGAGACCCAGTACTTC,CSARLPLTGETQYF
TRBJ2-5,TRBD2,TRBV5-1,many,TGCGCCAGCAGCTTGGGTAGCGGGACTGGAAAGACCCAGTACTTC,CASSLGSGTGKTQYF
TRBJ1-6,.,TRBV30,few,TGTGCCTGGAGCCTTTGGGAGTCACCCCTCCACTTT,CAWSLWESPLHF
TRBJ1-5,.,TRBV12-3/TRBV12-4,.,TGTGCCAGCAGTTTATTTTCGGGGGCTCAGCCCCAGCATTTT,CASSLFSGAQPQHF
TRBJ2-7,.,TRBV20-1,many,TGCAGTGCTTTGACTTATAGCTCCTACGAGCAGTACTTC,CSALTYSSYEQYF
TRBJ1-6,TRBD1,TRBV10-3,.,TGTGCCATCAGTGATGAAGACAGGGGCTATAATTCACCCCTCCACTTT,CAISDEDRGYNSPLHF
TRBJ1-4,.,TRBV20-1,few,TGCAGTGCTAAGGTGCCTCAGGGTCGTGAAAAACTGTTTTTT,CSAKVPQGREKLFF
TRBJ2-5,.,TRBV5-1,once,TGCGCCAGCAGCAACCCCGGGACCACTCAAGAGACCCAGTACTTC,CASSNPGTTQETQYF
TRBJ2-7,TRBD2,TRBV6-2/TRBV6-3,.,TGTGCCAGCAGTGTTACTCTGCGCGGGACTAGCGACGAGCAGTACTTC,CASSVTLRGTSDEQYF
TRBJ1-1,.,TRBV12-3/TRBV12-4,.,TGTGCCAGCAGTCAACCAGGGTCTCAAGCTTTCTTT,CASSQPGSQAFF
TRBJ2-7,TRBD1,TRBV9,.,TGTGCCAGTTCGACAGGGGCCGCCCCTCCCTGGGAGCAGTACTTC,CASSTGAAPPWEQYF
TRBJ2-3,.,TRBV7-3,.,TGTGCCAGCAGCAAAGGGGCAGATACGCAGTATTTT,CASSKGADTQYF
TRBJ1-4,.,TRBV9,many,TGTGCCTCGAGCCCCGGGGGAATTAATGAAAAACTGTTTTTT,CASSPGGINEKLFF
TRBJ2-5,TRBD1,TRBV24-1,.,TGTGCCACCAGTGCAGGGGACAGGGGTGGTGGAGAGACCCAGTACTTC,CATSAGDRGGGETQYF
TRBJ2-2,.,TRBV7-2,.,TGTGCCAGCAGCCCGTCTGGGAAATCGAACACCGGGGAGCTGTTTTTT,CASSPSGKSNTGELFF
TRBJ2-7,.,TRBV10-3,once,TGTGCCAGCGCGCTAACGGAGACCTCCTACGAGCAGTACTTC,CASALTETSYEQYF
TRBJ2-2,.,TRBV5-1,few,TGCGCCAGCAGCTTGCACATAAGGGGCACCGGGGAGCTGTTTTTT,CASSLHIRGTGELFF
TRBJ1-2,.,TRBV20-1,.,TGCAGTGCTTCTGACGGGGGGTATGGCTACACCTTC,CSASDGGYGYTF
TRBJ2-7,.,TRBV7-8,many,TGTGCCAGCAGTGTAGGGACAAGGTACGAGCAGTACTTC,CASSVGTRYEQYF
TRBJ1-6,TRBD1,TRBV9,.,TGTGCCAGCAGCGTACTGGGACAGACTAATTCACCCCTCCACTTT,CASSVLGQTNSPLHF
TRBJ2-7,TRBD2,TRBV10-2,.,TGTGCCAGCAGTCCCCCCGCCGGGAGGGGTCGCGAGCAGTACTTC,CASSPPAGRGREQYF
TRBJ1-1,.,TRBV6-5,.,TGTGCCAGCAGTTACTCCAACACGGGTGGCACTGAAGCTTTCTTT,CASSYSNTGGTEAFF
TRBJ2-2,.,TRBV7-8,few,TGTGCCAGCAGCTTAGAACACAAGAACACCGGGGAGCTGTTTTTT,CASSLEHKNTGELFF
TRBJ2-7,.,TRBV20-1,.,TGCAGTGCTGAGGGGGAGGAGGCCGGGAGGACCTCCTACGAGCAGTACTTC,CSAEGEEAGRTSYEQYF
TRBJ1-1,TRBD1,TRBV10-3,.,TGTGCCAGCAGGTTACAGGGGCGCACCACTGAAGCTTTCTTT,CASRLQGRTTEAFF
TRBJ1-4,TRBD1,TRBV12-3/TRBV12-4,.,TGTGCCAGCAGGGGGGTCGGGGACAGGGGATACAATGAAAAACTGTTTTTT,CASRGVGDRGYNEKLFF
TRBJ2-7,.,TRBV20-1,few,TGCAGTGCTAGTTTAGGATTGAGCTCCTACGAGCAGTACTTC,CSASLGLSSYEQYF